This TCR beta chain was recorded in a study of cytomegalovirus exposure and HLA in healthy donors (dated by TCRdb to 2016 to 2017). Study-level background: In an earlier analysis of roughly 500 of the donors, 276 Gb of sequence data and roughly 100 million unique TCR beta sequences from 150 million to 200 million T cells were reported. An early release that covered about 600 HLA-typed donors contained 250 to 350 gigabases of sequencing data and approximately 85 million unique TCR sequences. Of the roughly 390 genotyped donors, roughly 80% were placed in the genetic ancestry cluster associated with self-reported Caucasian donors. The study was designed to test whether signatures of past pathogen exposure could be identified by cataloging public T cell receptors. The T cell repertoires of 550 to 850 subjects were profiled by immunosequencing and related to cytomegalovirus serostatus. Along with the approximately 700-subject first cohort, a separate validation cohort of some 130 different subjects was used. The study combined high-throughput TCR immunosequencing, statistical association of individual TCRs with disease status, and machine learning to predict cytomegalovirus infection status. A later analysis re-analyzed previously published TCR beta repertoires from roughly 690 donors and added high-resolution HLA genotyping to study TCR occurrence patterns. The later analysis used no new phenotypic data to find candidate immune exposures, relying instead on TCR beta sequences and their occurrence across donors. In an earlier analysis of around 540 of the donors, high-throughput TCR beta sequencing was used to judge whether each TCR beta V gene segment behaved as functional or pseudogenic. Donor age, sex, ethnicity and CMV serostatus were collected together with the repertoire data. A later genetic analysis used genome-wide SNP genotypes for about 65% of the roughly 700 donors, treating that subset as a discovery cohort. All discovery cohort repertoires had been generated using a single sequencing platform. HLA typing covered class I and class II loci at four-digit resolution. Typing coverage varied by locus: about 620-630 donors for A, B, C, DRB1 and DQB1; approximately 520 for DQA1; approximately 610 for DPA1; about 450 for DPB1. Four or five DR-DQ haplotypes were treated as single units for association and clustering because of strong linkage in the cohort. Across some 400 genotyped donors of the cohort, an average of approximately 240,000 unique TCR beta nucleotide sequences per donor were sequenced, and approximately 19% of those sequences were non-productive.

Results and caveats for the whole study, not just this receptor: A total of about 180 TCR beta chains were listed by the study as associated with cytomegalovirus. According to a later analysis, most CMV-associated TCR beta chains appeared to be HLA-restricted, and the HLA associations seemed to be driven largely by CMV exposure. Presence/absence analyses assumed roughly uniform sequencing depth across donors, an assumption that may not hold. A further reported finding was that TCR beta sequences accurately predicted the HLA-A and HLA-B alleles for most subjects in the first cohort. Because the 87-base-pair reads could not distinguish some IMGT-functional V segments, including TRBV6-2 and TRBV6-3, those segments were excluded. A later analysis reported that several top co-occurrence clusters appeared linked to parvovirus B19, influenza, CMV and Epstein-Barr virus. In a later analysis, 15,000 to 20,000 TCR beta sequences were associated with specific HLA alleles at a false discovery rate of 0.05. The authors suggested that the approach could potentially be generalized to other disease states and immunological phenotypes. Assigning TCR associations to individual alleles was difficult when HLA alleles, especially DR and DQ, strongly co-occurred. Compared with the roughly 700-donor mean, donors in an Asian-associated ancestry cluster had fewer N-insertions in productive TCRs, according to a later genetic analysis. The classifier was reported to diagnose cytomegalovirus status with high specificity and sensitivity in both the original cohort and the validation cohort. An earlier analysis of around 540 of the donors showed that most TCR beta V segments appeared in productive rearrangements either about 87% or about 30% of the time, which broadly matched IMGT annotations. Linkage disequilibrium might explain the correlated functional status among segregating V segments, but an unknown experimental factor could not be ruled out. The earlier analysis of approximately 560 of the donors excluded some 15 rarely observed V segments, including chromosome 9 orphons, because counts were too low. The sequencing pipeline was judged likely to have produced a cluster of highly shared sequence variants as a technical artifact. According to a later analysis, TCR association rates differed among HLA loci, with DRB1 alleles showing the most associated TCRs and HLA-C alleles showing the fewest. V-gene and J-gene trimming of TCR beta chains was associated with a missense DCLRE1C variant in a later genetic analysis, and the association was replicated in an independent cohort. In vitro tests confirmed that three of the cytomegalovirus-associated TCR beta chains recognize cytomegalovirus antigens. The cohort was sequenced for TCR beta chains only, and without alpha or paired-chain data the features that could be detected were limited. For the cohort, immune exposure information was limited to CMV serostatus. Across donors, most TCR sequences were observed very rarely, whereas some public TCRs were present in many individuals. Because some donors lacked HLA typing at each locus, the association tests relied only on the typed subset. In a later analysis, HLA-associated TCR beta chains showed more clonal expansion and lower generation probabilities than non-associated chains that were equally common.

The library came from the immunoSEQ multiplex PCR assay. The multiplex PCR relied on a mix of 60 forward primers for TCR Vbeta segments and 13 reverse primers for TCR Jbeta segments. A multiplex PCR assay on genomic DNA amplified the CDR3 region of rearranged TCR beta genes. The amplified TCR beta libraries were sequenced on the Illumina HiSeq System as 87-base-pair reads. The paper's data handling went like this. In a later analysis, tens of millions of unique TCR beta chains were counted across the approximately 640 repertoires, and roughly 10 million of these chains were shared by at least two donors. Raw reads were error-corrected and collapsed into unique sequences by a nearest-neighbor algorithm in which closely related sequences were merged to remove PCR and sequencing errors. Alignment of CDR3 sequences to IMGT reference sequences was used to assign V, D and J gene segments. For a sequence to be retained, at least a six-nucleotide match to both a V gene segment and a J gene segment was required. A rearrangement was called productive if the CDR3 had no stop codons and remained in frame with V and J, and every other rearrangement was called non-productive. CDR3 was defined by IMGT convention, running from the second conserved V-encoded cysteine to the conserved J-encoded phenylalanine. Sequences without an unambiguous match to a single V gene segment were excluded from the earlier analysis of about 630 of the donors. An earlier analysis of approximately 590 of the donors classified V segments as functional when productive rearrangements were above 56.7% and as segregating when the standard deviation between donors was above 5%. A statistical classification framework was developed to diagnose cytomegalovirus status using the catalog of TCR beta chain sequences. V and J gene assignment, in a later analysis, came from comparing TCR nucleotide sequences with IMGT/GENE-DB human TR gene sequences. A later analysis assigned CDR3 sequences and most-parsimonious VDJ recombination scenarios with the TCRdist pipeline. A later analysis defined each TCR beta chain by its CDR3 amino acid sequence plus V-gene family, and excluded reads lacking a unique V-gene family. A later analysis removed 500 to 600 highly shared, low-generation-probability nucleotide sequences to deal with suspected cross-contamination and a sequencing artifact. A later analysis calculated a clonal expansion index for each public chain from normalized within-repertoire ranks of inferred template counts. In a later analysis, generation probabilities were computed with a VDJ recombination model fitted to out-of-frame rearrangements, and the resulting probabilities were checked against IGoR. In a later analysis, TCR-TCR, TCR-HLA and TCR-CMV co-occurrence was scored with hypergeometric tests, and a repertoire-size bias correction was applied to TCR pairs. A later analysis estimated false discovery rates by permuting HLA or CMV assignments 20 times. In a later analysis, co-occurring TCRs were grouped using DBSCAN, with TCRdist sequence similarity added in when clustering inside HLA-allele-positive subsets. Repertoires with fewer than 30,000 or more than 120,000 public chains, plus five repertoires with anomalous nucleotide sharing, were excluded from co-occurrence clustering. TCRdb mirrors the immuneACCESS table, restricted to in-frame sequences. Some clones are absent from its copies; in checked studies, under half trace to an unresolved V gene, and the reason for the others is unknown. The V and J calls and clone size were taken over from that table, and D and trimming were inferred from the DNA. The sample records approximately 130,000 clones, 60% to 80% of which are singletons. The top ten clones comprise around 1% of the sample.

In total, approximately 700 healthy bone marrow donors made up the cohort. At the time of sampling, all cohort members were nominally healthy, though unrecorded immune exposures were likely present. The donor was CMV seronegative and was included in the group of about 350 seronegative cohort members. Every donor gave a peripheral blood sample, and the peripheral blood mononuclear cells from that sample were used for TCR beta sequencing. Genomic DNA extraction from the blood cell samples was performed with the Qiagen DNeasy Blood Extraction Kit. Taken from the germline V gene, the CDR1 and CDR2 loops are SGHRS and YFSETQ. The CDR3 measures 12 amino acids from cysteine to phenylalanine. Just the 36-base CDR3 DNA is kept, in frame starting at base 1. V is pruned by 4 bases and J by 7 bases, leaving 3 bases of the junction without a gene match. This clone has a handful of counts. Its binding antigen is unknown. Base quality data are lacking; no much larger clone is found one base away.

The chain links TRBV5-1 with TRBJ2-7, with 9 bases in between that match TRBD1. The sequencing input was PBMCs. This clonotype was sampled from a male donor in good health and CMV-seronegative. The CDR3 region has the sequence CASSVTGGEQYF. DNA sequence: TGCGCCAGCAGCGTGACAGGGGGTGAGCAGTACTTC.